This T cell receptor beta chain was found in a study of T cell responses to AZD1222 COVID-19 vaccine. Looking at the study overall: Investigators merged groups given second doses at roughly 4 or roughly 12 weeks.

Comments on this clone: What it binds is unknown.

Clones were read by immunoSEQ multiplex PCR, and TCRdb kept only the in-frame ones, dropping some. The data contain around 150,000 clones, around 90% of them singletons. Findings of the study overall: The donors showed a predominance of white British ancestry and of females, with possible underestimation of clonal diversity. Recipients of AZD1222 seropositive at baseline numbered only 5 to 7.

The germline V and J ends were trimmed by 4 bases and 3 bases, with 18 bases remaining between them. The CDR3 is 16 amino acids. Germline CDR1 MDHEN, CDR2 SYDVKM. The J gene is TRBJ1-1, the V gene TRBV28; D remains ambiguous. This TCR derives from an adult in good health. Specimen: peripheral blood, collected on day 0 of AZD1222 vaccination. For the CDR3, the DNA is TGTGCCAGCAGTTCCAACCCCCTGGTCCCGGACACTGAAGCTTTCTTT. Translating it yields CASSSNPLVPDTEAFF.